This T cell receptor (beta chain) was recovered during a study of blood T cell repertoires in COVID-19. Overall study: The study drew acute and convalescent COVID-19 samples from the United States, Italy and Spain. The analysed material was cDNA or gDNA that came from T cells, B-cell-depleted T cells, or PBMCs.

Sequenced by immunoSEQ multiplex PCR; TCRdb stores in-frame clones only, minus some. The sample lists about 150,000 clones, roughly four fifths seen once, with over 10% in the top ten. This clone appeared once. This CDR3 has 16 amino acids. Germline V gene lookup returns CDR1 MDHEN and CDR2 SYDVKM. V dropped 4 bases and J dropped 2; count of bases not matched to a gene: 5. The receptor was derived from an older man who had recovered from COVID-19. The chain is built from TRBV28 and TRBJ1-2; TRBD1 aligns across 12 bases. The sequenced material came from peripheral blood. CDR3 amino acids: CASSSGQGAMNYGYTF. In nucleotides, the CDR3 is TGTGCCAGCAGTTCGGGACAGGGGGCGATGAACTATGGCTACACCTTC.